This T cell receptor beta chain comes out of a study of blood T cell repertoires in COVID-19. The CDR3 is 13 amino acids. Trimming left V 6 bases short and J 4 bases short, with 12 bases between. In germline, CDR1 is WSHSY, CDR2 SAAADI. Recovered status applied to Cohort 3 donors who had two consecutive negative PCRs. It also applied to those with clearance or with symptom resolution. Original methodology: From reference gene primer amplification, estimates of nucleated cell counts were derived. Libraries were prepared by immunoSEQ multiplex PCR; TCRdb keeps only in-frame clonotypes and omits some of them. V, J and clone size are those of that table, while D and trimming were read from the DNA. This table holds hundreds of thousands of clones, around 85% found once.

Sequenced input: PBMCs or T cells enriched from blood (not recorded which). This sequence joins TRBV10-2 and TRBJ1-1; D is possibly TRBD1 (5 bases). The sequence came from a woman between 50 and 59 years old who had recovered from COVID-19. As DNA, the CDR3 is TGCGCCAGCAGGGCAGGGTGGGCCACTGAAGCTTTCTTT. This translates into CASRAGWATEAFF.